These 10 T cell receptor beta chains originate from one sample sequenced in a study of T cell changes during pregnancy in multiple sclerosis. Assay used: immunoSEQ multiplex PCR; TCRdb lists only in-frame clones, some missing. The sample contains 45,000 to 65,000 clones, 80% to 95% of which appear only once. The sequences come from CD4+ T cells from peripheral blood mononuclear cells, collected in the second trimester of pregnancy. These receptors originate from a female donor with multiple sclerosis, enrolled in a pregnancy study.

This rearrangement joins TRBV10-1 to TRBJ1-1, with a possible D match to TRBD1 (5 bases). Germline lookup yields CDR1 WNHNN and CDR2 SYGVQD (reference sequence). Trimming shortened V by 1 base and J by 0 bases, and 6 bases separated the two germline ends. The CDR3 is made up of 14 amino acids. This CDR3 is CASSEWGMNTEAFF. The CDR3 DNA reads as TGCGCCAGCAGTGAGTGGGGCATGAACACTGAAGCTTTCTTT.

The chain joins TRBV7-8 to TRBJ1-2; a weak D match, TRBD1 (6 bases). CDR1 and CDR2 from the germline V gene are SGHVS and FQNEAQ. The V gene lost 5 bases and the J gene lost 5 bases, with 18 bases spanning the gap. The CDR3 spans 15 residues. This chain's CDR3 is CASSPNRDRRYGYTF. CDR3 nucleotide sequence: TGTGCCAGCAGCCCCAACAGGGACCGGCGGTATGGCTACACCTTC.

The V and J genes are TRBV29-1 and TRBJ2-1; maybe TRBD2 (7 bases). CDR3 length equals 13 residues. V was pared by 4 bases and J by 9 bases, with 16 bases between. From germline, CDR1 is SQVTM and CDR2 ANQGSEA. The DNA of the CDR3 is TGCAGCGTTGGTCTCGGGGGGCGAAGTGAGCAGTTCTTC. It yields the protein CSVGLGGRSEQFF.

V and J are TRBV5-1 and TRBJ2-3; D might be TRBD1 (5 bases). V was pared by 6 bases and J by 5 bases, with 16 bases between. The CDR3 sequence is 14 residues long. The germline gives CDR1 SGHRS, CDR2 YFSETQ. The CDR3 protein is CASTWGLSEDTQYF. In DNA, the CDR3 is TGCGCCAGCACCTGGGGCTTAAGCGAAGATACGCAGTATTTT.

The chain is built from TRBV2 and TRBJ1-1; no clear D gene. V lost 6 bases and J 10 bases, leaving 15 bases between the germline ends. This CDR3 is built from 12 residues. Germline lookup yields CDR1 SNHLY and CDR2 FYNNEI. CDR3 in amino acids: CASRLTGSAAFF. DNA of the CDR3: TGTGCCAGCAGATTAACGGGTAGTGCAGCTTTCTTT.

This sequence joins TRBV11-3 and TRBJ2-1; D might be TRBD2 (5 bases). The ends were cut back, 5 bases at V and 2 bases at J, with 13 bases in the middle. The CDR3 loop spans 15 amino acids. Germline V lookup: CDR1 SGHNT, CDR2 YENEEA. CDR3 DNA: TGTGCCAGCAGCCTCGGGAACAGACCCTACAATGAGCAGTTCTTC. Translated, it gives CASSLGNRPYNEQFF.

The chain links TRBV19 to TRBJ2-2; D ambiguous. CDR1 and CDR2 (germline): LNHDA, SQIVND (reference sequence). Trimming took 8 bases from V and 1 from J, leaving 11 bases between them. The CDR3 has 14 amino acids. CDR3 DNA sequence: TGTGCCAGTGCTTCACAGATGAACACCGGGGAGCTGTTTTTT. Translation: CASASQMNTGELFF.

For the CDR3, the DNA is TGTGCCATCACTGGGACAGCCTACAATGAGCAGTTCTTC. It yields the protein CAITGTAYNEQFF. The chain recombines TRBV10-3 with TRBJ2-1; 7 bases are a match to TRBD1. J lost 2 bases, V lost 7 bases, and 2 bases had no gene match. This CDR3 contains 13 residues. The V gene's germline CDR1 is ENHRY and CDR2 SYGVKD.

DNA for the CDR3: TGTGCCAGCACCCATACCCAACAGTCACTCTGGACCGGGGAGCTGTTTTTT. This codes for CASTHTQQSLWTGELFF. V is TRBV2 and J is TRBJ2-2, with D unclear. The germline V gene encodes CDR1 SNHLY and CDR2 FYNNEI. The CDR3 has 17 residues. With 7 bases removed from V and 5 bases from J, the gap between germline ends came to 23 bases.

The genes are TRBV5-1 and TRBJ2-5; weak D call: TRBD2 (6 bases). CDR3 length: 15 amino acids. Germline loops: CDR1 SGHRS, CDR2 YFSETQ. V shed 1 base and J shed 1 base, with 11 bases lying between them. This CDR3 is CASSLSRGTQETQYF. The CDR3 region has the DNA TGCGCCAGCAGCTTGAGCCGGGGGACCCAAGAGACCCAGTACTTC.